These 23 T cell receptor beta chains originate from one sample sequenced in a study of shared clonotypes between healthy human individuals. The protocol was immunoSEQ multiplex PCR, while the TCRdb copy is restricted to in-frame clones and leaves out a portion. Among 800,000 to 950,000 clones listed, around 96% were seen once. Naive CD8 cells were CD45RO-negative, positively selected for CCR7, excluding terminally differentiated effector memory CD45RA+ cells. Sample: naive CD8+ T cells sorted from blood. Every receptor here comes from a man under 40 in good health.

This clone was recorded once. The V and J genes are TRBV4-3 and TRBJ1-1; 7 bases agree with TRBD1. CDR3 size: 15 residues. CDR1 LGHNA and CDR2 YSLEER come from the germline V gene. The trim removed 1 base at V and 2 bases at J, leaving 4 bases unmatched. In DNA form, the CDR3 reads TGCGCCAGCAGCCAAGGGACAGGCTTAAACACTGAAGCTTTCTTT. It encodes CASSQGTGLNTEAFF.

In the case of this clone: Just one base apart from a much larger clone, this may be a read error. Other nucleotide sequences in the sample specify the same CDR3. The J gene is TRBJ2-7, the V gene TRBV13; the D is unclear. The germline CDR1 and CDR2 sequences are PRHDT and FYEKMQ (reference sequence). This CDR3 region has 12 residues. Trimming removed 1 base at V and 1 base at J, with 2 bases between. The CDR3 protein is CASSLESYEQYF. The CDR3 coding sequence is TGTGCCAGCAGCTTAGAGTCCTACGAGCAGTACTTC.

This rearrangement joins TRBV4-1 to TRBJ2-2; 9 positions match TRBD2. Trimming removed 2 bases from V and 5 bases from J; junction bases left unmatched: 6. The CDR3 is made up of 16 amino acids. Germline V gives CDR1 MGHRA, CDR2 YSYEKL. The CDR3: CASSQRGLAGTGELFF. The CDR3 nucleotides are TGCGCCAGCAGCCAAAGGGGGCTAGCGGGAACCGGGGAGCTGTTTTTT.

The gene calls are TRBV2 and TRBJ2-5; D not certain. The V gene lost 2 bases and the J gene lost 2 bases, with 6 bases spanning the gap. The CDR3 is made up of 13 amino acids. Germline V gives CDR1 SNHLY, CDR2 FYNNEI. CDR3 nucleotide sequence: TGTGCCAGCAGTGAACCCAGTCAAGAGACCCAGTACTTC. Translated, it gives CASSEPSQETQYF.

This rearrangement joins TRBV29-1 to TRBJ2-1; the match to TRBD2 covers 9 bases. V gave up 6 bases and J gave up 9 bases; unmatched junction bases: 15. The CDR3 length is 15 residues. CDR1 SQVTM and CDR2 ANQGSEA come from the germline V gene. The CDR3: CSVILGTSYRGEQFF. CDR3 nucleotide sequence: TGCAGCGTCATACTAGGGACTAGCTACCGTGGTGAGCAGTTCTTC.

The V gene is TRBV4-1, the J gene TRBJ2-1, with 10 nucleotides matching TRBD2. Germline CDR1 and CDR2: MGHRA and YSYEKL. This CDR3 comprises 15 residues. Unmatched junction bases numbered 4, after V lost 1 base and J lost 7 bases. The CDR3 DNA follows: TGCGCCAGCAGCCAAGTGCTAGCGGGAGAAAATGAGCAGTTCTTC. Its translation is CASSQVLAGENEQFF.

The chain employs TRBV2 and TRBJ1-1; 10 bases match TRBD1. Germline V gene sequence: CDR1 SNHLY, CDR2 FYNNEI. CDR3 length equals 14 residues. V lost 11 bases, J lost 5 bases, and 11 bases stayed unmatched. This CDR3 reads CADYPGTGVTEAFF. In DNA, the CDR3 is TGTGCCGATTACCCCGGGACAGGGGTTACTGAAGCTTTCTTT.

The genes are TRBV6-6 and TRBJ1-2; 7 nucleotides align to TRBD1. V lost 4 bases to trimming and J lost 6 bases; unmatched junction nucleotides: 8. In germline, CDR1 is MNHNY, CDR2 SVGAGI (reference sequence). CDR3 length: 14 residues. The CDR3 nucleotides read TGTGCCAGCAGTTCCCCGGGAGGGGGCAATGGCTACACCTTC. Its translation is CASSSPGGGNGYTF.

The chain links TRBV11-1 to TRBJ2-7; 8 bases align to TRBD2. Per germline, CDR1 SGHAT and CDR2 FQDESV (reference sequence). Germline trimming cut 5 bases from V and 5 bases from J; bases unmatched to any gene: 14. CDR3 size: 16 residues. CDR3 sequence (DNA): TGTGCCAGCAGCCACCGGGGGGGGGCAGTGGATCACGAGCAGTACTTC. This translates into CASSHRGGAVDHEQYF.

The chain joins TRBV4-1 to TRBJ2-5; D remains ambiguous. This CDR3 region has 17 residues. Trimming cost V 0 bases and J 0 bases, with 14 bases left between them. Per germline, CDR1 MGHRA and CDR2 YSYEKL. In nucleotides, the CDR3 is TGCGCCAGCAGCCAAGATCCCGACATGAAGTACCAAGAGACCCAGTACTTC. It yields the protein CASSQDPDMKYQETQYF.

This chain links TRBV7-9 with TRBJ1-1, with D possibly TRBD1 on 6 matching bases. V dropped 1 base and J dropped 0 bases, with 12 bases sitting between them. The CDR3 runs to 16 residues. Germline CDR1 reads SEHNR; CDR2 reads FQNEAQ (reference sequence). CDR3 loop: CASSLGFGGVNTEAFF. The CDR3 DNA reads as TGTGCCAGCAGCTTAGGGTTCGGGGGCGTGAACACTGAAGCTTTCTTT. Complete variable domain (other parts from reference TRBV7-9 and TRBJ1-1): DTGVSQNPRHKITKRGQNVTFRCDPISEHNRLYWYRQTLGQGPEFLTYFQNEAQLEKSRLLSDRFSAERPKGSFSTLEIQRTEQGDSAMYLCASSLGFGGVNTEAFFGQGTRLTVV.

The V gene is TRBV28, the J gene TRBJ2-7, with 7 bases identical to TRBD2. The V segment lost 4 bases and the J segment 3 bases; nucleotides outside the gene matches: 9. The CDR3 extends over 15 amino acids. CDR1 MDHEN and CDR2 SYDVKM come from the germline V gene. This CDR3 is CASSSPNAGVYEQYF. The CDR3 DNA reads as TGTGCCAGCAGTTCGCCGAATGCGGGAGTCTACGAGCAGTACTTC.

The chain couples TRBV5-5 to TRBJ1-4; D is ambiguous. The CDR3 length is 13 residues. With 0 bases removed from V and 5 bases from J, the gap between germline ends came to 5 bases. Germline assignment: CDR1 SGHKS and CDR2 YYEKEE (reference sequence). The CDR3 loop is CASSLVPNEKLFF. The CDR3 nucleotides read TGTGCCAGCAGCTTGGTACCCAATGAAAAACTGTTTTTT.

The chain carries TRBV14 and TRBJ1-4; 8 bases map to TRBD1. The CDR3 runs to 16 residues. Germline-derived CDR1 and CDR2 are SGHDN and FVKESK. Trimming took 3 bases from V and 8 from J; bases not matched to a gene: 11. As DNA, the CDR3 is TGTGCCAGCAGCCACCGACTCGGACAGGGTGAGGAAAAACTGTTTTTT. Encoded protein: CASSHRLGQGEEKLFF.

Regarding this clone: At one of its ends the junction is not consistent with the germline gene, which may arise from a read error. Within the sample, other DNA sequences also encode this same CDR3. The rearrangement joins TRBV6-4 to TRBJ2-2; TRBD1 might be the D (5 bases). The CDR3 runs 13 residues. Per germline, CDR1 MRHNA and CDR2 SNTAGT. CDR3: CASTDTNTGELFF. CDR3 DNA: TGTGCCAGCACGGACACGAATACCGGGGAGCTGTTTTTT.

The chain joins TRBV4-3 to TRBJ2-1; tentatively, D is TRBD1 (5 bases). The V gene's germline CDR1 is LGHNA and CDR2 YSLEER. CDR3 length: 16 residues. The V end lost 2 bases, the J end lost 3 bases, and 14 bases lay between the germline ends. The CDR3 DNA is TGCGCCAGCAGCCAAAGTCCAGGGCTAGTCTACAATGAGCAGTTCTTC. Translating gives CASSQSPGLVYNEQFF.

V usage is TRBV5-1 and J usage is TRBJ2-7; D remains ambiguous. The CDR3 contains 11 residues. Germline assignment: CDR1 SGHRS and CDR2 YFSETQ. Trimming left V 9 bases short and J 5 bases short, with 12 bases between. The CDR3 coding sequence is TGCGCCATCCCACCAGGCAACGAGCAGTACTTC. It codes for CAIPPGNEQYF.

As regards this clone: Other DNA sequences within the sample encode an identical CDR3. The chain uses TRBV14 and TRBJ2-7; D gene ambiguous. The CDR3 runs to 11 residues. V lost 3 bases, J lost 0 bases, and 0 bases lay in between. Germline CDR1 is SGHDN and CDR2 is FVKESK. CDR3 sequence: CASSHSYEQYF. The CDR3 DNA reads TGTGCCAGCAGCCACTCCTACGAGCAGTACTTC.

The chain is built from TRBV27 and TRBJ1-2, with TRBD1 identical over 8 bases. Trimming took 4 bases from V and 5 from J; bases not matched to a gene: 3. This CDR3 has 13 residues. Per germline, CDR1 MNHEY and CDR2 SMNVEV (reference sequence). CDR3 sequence (DNA): TGTGCCAGCAGTTCAGGGGGCTGGTATGGCTACACCTTC. It specifies CASSSGGWYGYTF.

The genes are TRBV14 and TRBJ2-1; 9 bases align to TRBD2. V shed 2 bases, J shed 5 bases, and the junction held 10 bases outside the gene matches. The CDR3 totals 17 residues. Germline V lookup: CDR1 SGHDN, CDR2 FVKESK. The CDR3 DNA sequence: TGTGCCAGCAGCCAATTTTTATTAGCGGGAGCACACAATGAGCAGTTCTTC. Residues: CASSQFLLAGAHNEQFF.

The chain employs TRBV6-6 and TRBJ2-1; D is possibly TRBD1 (5 bases). Germline V CDR1 and CDR2: MNHNY, SVGAGI (reference sequence). This CDR3 has 15 amino acids. Trimming removed 5 bases at V and 0 bases at J, with 11 bases between. The CDR3 sequence: CASSTQVSSYNEQFF. In nucleotides, the CDR3 is TGTGCCAGCAGTACACAGGTTAGCTCCTACAATGAGCAGTTCTTC.

The chain recombines TRBV29-1 with TRBJ2-7; 9 bases match TRBD1. The germline CDR1 and CDR2 sequences are SQVTM and ANQGSEA. V shed 3 bases, J shed 2 bases, and the junction held 5 bases outside the gene matches. This CDR3 spans 14 amino acids. CDR3 nucleotides: TGCAGCGTTGAGTCCGGGACAGGGCCCTACGAGCAGTACTTC. Translation: CSVESGTGPYEQYF.

The chain couples TRBV6-5 to TRBJ2-1; TRBD1 matches 7 bases. This CDR3 comprises 13 residues. V shed 3 bases, J shed 8 bases, and the junction held 4 bases outside the gene matches. Per germline, CDR1 MNHEY and CDR2 SVGAGI. CDR3 in amino acids: CASSYVGGHEQFF. The CDR3 DNA is TGTGCCAGCAGTTATGTAGGGGGCCATGAGCAGTTCTTC.